This T cell receptor (beta chain) came from a study of blood T cell repertoires in COVID-19. Study background: The origin of the acute and convalescent COVID-19 samples was the United States, Italy and Spain. T cells, B-cell-depleted T cells, or PBMCs provided the cDNA or gDNA that served as material.

Original analysis: For nucleated cells, counts were estimated from reference gene primer amplification. The table came from immunoSEQ multiplex PCR; TCRdb's copy has only in-frame clones and leaves some out. That table is the source of V, J and clone size, and D and trimming were worked out from the DNA. The table lists approximately 69,000 clones, 70% to 90% of them singletons. This TCR was recovered from a man aged 45-65 years with acute or convalescent COVID-19. Source material: peripheral blood.

CDR3 amino acids: CASSPNDNTANYGYTF. In nucleotides, the CDR3 is TGTGCCAGCTCACCTAATGATAACACAGCTAACTATGGCTACACCTTC. This sequence joins TRBV18 and TRBJ1-2; no definite D call. The germline CDR1 and CDR2 sequences are KGHSH and LQKENI. Trimming took 3 bases from V and 0 from J, leaving 14 bases between them. This CDR3 has 16 amino acids.